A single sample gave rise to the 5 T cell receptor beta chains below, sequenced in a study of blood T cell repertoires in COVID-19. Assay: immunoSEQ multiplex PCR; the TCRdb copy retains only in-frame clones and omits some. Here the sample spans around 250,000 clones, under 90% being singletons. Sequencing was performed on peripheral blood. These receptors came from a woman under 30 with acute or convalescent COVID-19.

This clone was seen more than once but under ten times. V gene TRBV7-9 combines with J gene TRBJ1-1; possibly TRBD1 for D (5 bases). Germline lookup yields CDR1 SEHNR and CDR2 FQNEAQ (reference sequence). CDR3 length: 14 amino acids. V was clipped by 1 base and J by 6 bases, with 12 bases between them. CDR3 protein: CASSLGGRASEAFF. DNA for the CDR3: TGTGCCAGCAGCTTAGGAGGCAGGGCATCTGAAGCTTTCTTT.

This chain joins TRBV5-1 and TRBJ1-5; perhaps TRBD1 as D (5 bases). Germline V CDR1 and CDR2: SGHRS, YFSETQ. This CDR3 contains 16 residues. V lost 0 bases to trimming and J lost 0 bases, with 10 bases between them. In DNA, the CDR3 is TGCGCCAGCAGCTTGGTGCCCGGGGGTAGCAATCAGCCCCAGCATTTT. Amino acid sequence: CASSLVPGGSNQPQHF. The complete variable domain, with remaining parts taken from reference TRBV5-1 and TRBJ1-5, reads KAGVTQTPRYLIKTRGQQVTLSCSPISGHRSVSWYQQTPGQGLQFLFEYFSETQRNKGNFPGRFSGRQFSNSRSEMNVSTLELGDSALYLCASSLVPGGSNQPQHFGDGTRLSIL.

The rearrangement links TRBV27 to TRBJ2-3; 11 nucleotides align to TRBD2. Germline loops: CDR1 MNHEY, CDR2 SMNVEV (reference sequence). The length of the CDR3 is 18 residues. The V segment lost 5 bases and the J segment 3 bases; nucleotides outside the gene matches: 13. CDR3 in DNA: TGTGCCAGCAGTGCCCGATCACTAGCGGGAGACTCTACAGATACGCAGTATTTT. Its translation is CASSARSLAGDSTDTQYF.

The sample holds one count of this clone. DNA for the CDR3: TGTGCCAGCAGCTCGACAGGGGTCTATAATTCACCCCTCCACTTT. Amino acids: CASSSTGVYNSPLHF. V gene TRBV11-2 combines with J gene TRBJ1-6; 8 bases are shared with TRBD1. The germline gives CDR1 SGHAT, CDR2 FQNNGV. The CDR3 is made up of 15 amino acids. V lost 4 bases, J lost 3 bases, and 2 bases stayed unmatched.

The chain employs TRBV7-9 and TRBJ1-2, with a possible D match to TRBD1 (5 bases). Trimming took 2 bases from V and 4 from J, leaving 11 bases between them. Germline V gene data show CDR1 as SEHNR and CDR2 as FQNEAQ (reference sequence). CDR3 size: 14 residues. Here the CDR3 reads CASSLTGTSYGYTF. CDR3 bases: TGTGCCAGCAGCTTAACCGGGACTTCCTATGGCTACACCTTC.